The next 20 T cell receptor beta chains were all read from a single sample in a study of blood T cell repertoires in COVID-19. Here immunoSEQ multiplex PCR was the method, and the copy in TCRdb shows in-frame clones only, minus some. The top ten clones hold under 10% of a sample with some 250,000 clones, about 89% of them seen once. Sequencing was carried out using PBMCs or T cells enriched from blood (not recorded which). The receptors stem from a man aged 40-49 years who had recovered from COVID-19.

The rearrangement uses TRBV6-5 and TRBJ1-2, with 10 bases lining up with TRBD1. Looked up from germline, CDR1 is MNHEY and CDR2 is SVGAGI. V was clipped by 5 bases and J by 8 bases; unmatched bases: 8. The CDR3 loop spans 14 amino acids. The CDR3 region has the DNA TGTGCCAGCAGTCCGACAGGGGGCCTTGGGGGCTACACCTTC. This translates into CASSPTGGLGGYTF.

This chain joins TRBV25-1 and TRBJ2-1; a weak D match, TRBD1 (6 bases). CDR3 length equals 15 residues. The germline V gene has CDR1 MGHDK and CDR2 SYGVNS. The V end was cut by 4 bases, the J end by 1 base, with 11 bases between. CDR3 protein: CASSVGQSSYNEQFF. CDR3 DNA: TGTGCCAGCAGTGTCGGACAGTCTTCCTACAATGAGCAGTTCTTC.

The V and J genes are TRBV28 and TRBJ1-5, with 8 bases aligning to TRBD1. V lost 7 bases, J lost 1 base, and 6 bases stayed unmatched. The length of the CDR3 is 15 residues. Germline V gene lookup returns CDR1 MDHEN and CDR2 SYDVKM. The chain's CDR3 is CASTRDRNSNQPQHF. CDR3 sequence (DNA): TGTGCCAGCACCCGGGACAGGAACAGCAATCAGCCCCAGCATTTT.

CDR3 loop: CASSLFPSGTLARTGELFF. The CDR3 DNA sequence: TGTGCCAGCAGCTTGTTTCCTAGCGGAACCCTCGCACGCACCGGGGAGCTGTTTTTT. The chain uses TRBV11-2 and TRBJ2-2, with 7 bases identical to TRBD2. The V gene end was trimmed by 3 bases and the J gene end by 4 bases; junction bases not matched to a gene: 17. The germline gives CDR1 SGHAT, CDR2 FQNNGV. The CDR3 covers 19 residues.

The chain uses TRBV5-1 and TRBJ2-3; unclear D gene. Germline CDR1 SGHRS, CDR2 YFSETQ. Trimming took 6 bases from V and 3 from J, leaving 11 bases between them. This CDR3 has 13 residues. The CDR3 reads CASTGVPTDTQYF. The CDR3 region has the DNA TGCGCCAGCACCGGAGTTCCAACAGATACGCAGTATTTT.

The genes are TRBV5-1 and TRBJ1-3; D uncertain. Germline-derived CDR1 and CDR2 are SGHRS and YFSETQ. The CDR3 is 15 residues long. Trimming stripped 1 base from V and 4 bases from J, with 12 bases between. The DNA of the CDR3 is TGCGCCAGCAGCTTGTCGCAGACTGGCGGAAACACCATATATTTT. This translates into CASSLSQTGGNTIYF.

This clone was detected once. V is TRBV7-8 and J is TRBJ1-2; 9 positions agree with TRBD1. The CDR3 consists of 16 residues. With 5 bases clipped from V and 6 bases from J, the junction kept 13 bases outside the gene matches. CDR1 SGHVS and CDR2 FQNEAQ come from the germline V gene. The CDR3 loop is CASSPPLGQGRDGYTF. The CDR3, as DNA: TGTGCCAGCAGCCCGCCCCTAGGACAGGGGAGAGATGGCTACACCTTC.

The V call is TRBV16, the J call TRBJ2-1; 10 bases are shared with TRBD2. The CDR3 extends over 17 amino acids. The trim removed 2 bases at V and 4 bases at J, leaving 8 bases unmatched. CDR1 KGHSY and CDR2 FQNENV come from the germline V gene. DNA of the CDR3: TGTGCCAGCAGCCAAAGCGCTAGCGGGAGTGTATACAATGAGCAGTTCTTC. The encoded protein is CASSQSASGSVYNEQFF.

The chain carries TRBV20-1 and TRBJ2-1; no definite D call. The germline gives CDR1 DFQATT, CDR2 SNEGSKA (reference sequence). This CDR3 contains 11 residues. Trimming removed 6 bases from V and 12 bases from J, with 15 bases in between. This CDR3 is CSAPNTRAQFF. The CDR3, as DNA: TGCAGTGCCCCAAACACCCGTGCGCAGTTCTTC.

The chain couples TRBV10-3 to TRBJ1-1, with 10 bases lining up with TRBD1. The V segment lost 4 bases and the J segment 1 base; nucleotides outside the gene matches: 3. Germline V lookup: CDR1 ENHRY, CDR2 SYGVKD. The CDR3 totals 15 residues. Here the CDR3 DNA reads TGTGCCATCAGTGGACGACAGGGGGCGAACACTGAAGCTTTCTTT. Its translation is CAISGRQGANTEAFF.

The CDR3 region is CASSSTSPPDTQYF. Written as DNA, the CDR3 is TGTGCCAGCAGTTCTACTAGCCCCCCAGATACGCAGTATTTT. The chain couples TRBV28 to TRBJ2-3, with TRBD2 as a possible D gene (6 bases). The V end was cut by 4 bases, the J end by 4 bases, with 12 bases between. The CDR3 contains 14 residues. Germline loops: CDR1 MDHEN, CDR2 SYDVKM.

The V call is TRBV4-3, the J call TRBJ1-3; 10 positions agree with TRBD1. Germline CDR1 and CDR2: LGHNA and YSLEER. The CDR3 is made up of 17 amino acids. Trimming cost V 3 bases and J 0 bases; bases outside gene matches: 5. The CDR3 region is CASSHPRTGGSGNTIYF. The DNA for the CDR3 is TGCGCCAGCAGCCACCCCCGGACAGGGGGCTCTGGAAACACCATATATTTT.

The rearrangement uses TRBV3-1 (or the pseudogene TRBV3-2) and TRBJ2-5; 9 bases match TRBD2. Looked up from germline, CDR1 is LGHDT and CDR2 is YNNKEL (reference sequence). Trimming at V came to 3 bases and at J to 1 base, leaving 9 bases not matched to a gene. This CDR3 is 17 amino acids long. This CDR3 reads CASSQSYGAGGQETQYF. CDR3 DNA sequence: TGTGCCAGCAGCCAGTCGTATGGAGCGGGGGGCCAAGAGACCCAGTACTTC.

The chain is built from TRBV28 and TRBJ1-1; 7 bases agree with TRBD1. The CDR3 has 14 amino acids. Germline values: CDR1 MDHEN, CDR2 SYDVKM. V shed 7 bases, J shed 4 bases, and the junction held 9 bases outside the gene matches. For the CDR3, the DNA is TGTGCCAGCACCTTGACAGGGTCCAGCACTGAAGCTTTCTTT. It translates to CASTLTGSSTEAFF. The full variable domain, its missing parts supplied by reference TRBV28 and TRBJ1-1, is DVKVTQSSRYLVKRTGEKVFLECVQDMDHENMFWYRQDPGLGLRLIYFSYDVKMKEKGDIPEGYSVSREKKERFSLILESASTNQTSMYLCASTLTGSSTEAFFGQGTRLTVV.

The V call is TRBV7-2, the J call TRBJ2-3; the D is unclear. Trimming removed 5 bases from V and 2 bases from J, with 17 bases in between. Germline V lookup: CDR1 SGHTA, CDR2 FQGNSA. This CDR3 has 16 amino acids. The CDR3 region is CASSPLGRPYTDTQYF. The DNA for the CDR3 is TGTGCCAGCAGCCCCTTGGGCAGGCCATACACAGATACGCAGTATTTT.

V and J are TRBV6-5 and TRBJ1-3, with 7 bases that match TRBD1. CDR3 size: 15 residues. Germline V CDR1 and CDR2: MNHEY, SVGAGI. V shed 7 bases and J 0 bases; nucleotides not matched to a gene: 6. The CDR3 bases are TGTGCCAGCAAAGAACAGGGGAGCTCTGGAAACACCATATATTTT. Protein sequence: CASKEQGSSGNTIYF.

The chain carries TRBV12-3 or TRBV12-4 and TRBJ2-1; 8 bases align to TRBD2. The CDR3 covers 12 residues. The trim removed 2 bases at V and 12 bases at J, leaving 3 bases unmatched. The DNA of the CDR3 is TGTGCCAGCAGTTTAACGGGGGGGCTGCAGTTCTTC. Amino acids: CASSLTGGLQFF.

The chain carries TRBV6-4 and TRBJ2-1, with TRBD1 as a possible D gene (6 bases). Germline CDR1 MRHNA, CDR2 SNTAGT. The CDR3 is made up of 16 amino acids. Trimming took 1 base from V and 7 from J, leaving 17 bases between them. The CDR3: CASSDYQGTPLNEQFF. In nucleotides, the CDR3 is TGTGCCAGCAGTGACTACCAGGGGACCCCACTTAATGAGCAGTTCTTC.

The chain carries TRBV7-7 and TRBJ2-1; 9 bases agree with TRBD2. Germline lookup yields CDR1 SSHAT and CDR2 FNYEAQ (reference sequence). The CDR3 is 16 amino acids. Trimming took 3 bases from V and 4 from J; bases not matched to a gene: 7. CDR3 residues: CASSFMREGPYNEQFF. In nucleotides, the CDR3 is TGTGCCAGCAGCTTCATGCGGGAGGGCCCGTACAATGAGCAGTTCTTC.

The DNA of the CDR3 is TGCGCCAGCAGCTTGGCCGGGACTAGATCAAATGAGCAGTTCTTC. It yields the protein CASSLAGTRSNEQFF. J is TRBJ2-1 and V is TRBV5-1; TRBD2 aligns across 8 bases. J was trimmed by 7 bases and V by 0 bases; bases with no gene match: 6. CDR3 length equals 15 residues. Germline-derived CDR1 and CDR2 are SGHRS and YFSETQ.